Below, 17 T cell receptor beta chains from the same sample are listed, as sequenced in a study of beta chain features in type 1 diabetes. Study-level results: Type 1 diabetes patients had moderately but significantly shorter TCRB CDR3s in all four CD4+ subsets.

Their target antigens are unknown. Sequencing targeted expressed TCRB transcripts, as all isolated RNA had been reverse transcribed. The method was immunoSEQ multiplex PCR; TCRdb's version includes in-frame clones alone and lacks a portion of them. The sample shows approximately 280,000 clones, about 15% of them seen only once. The sample was naive CD4+ T cells from blood. These receptor sequences come from a man between 18 and 35 years old with type 1 diabetes.

This clone was counted only a few times. J is TRBJ2-3 and V is TRBV9, with a weak D call TRBD1 (6 bases). Trimming shortened V by 3 bases and J by 4 bases, and 12 bases separated the two germline ends. The CDR3 loop spans 14 amino acids. Looked up from germline, CDR1 is SGDLS and CDR2 is YYNGEE. The chain's CDR3 is CASSAQGGPDTQYF. The CDR3 nucleotides are TGTGCCAGCAGCGCACAGGGTGGGCCAGATACGCAGTATTTT.

This clone was observed a few times. The chain links TRBV7-9 to TRBJ1-4, with D possibly being TRBD1 (5 bases). V was pared by 3 bases and J by 3 bases, with 17 bases between. The CDR3 is 17 residues long. Germline V gives CDR1 SEHNR, CDR2 FQNEAQ (reference sequence). CDR3 DNA sequence: TGTGCCAGCAGCTTCACCGCGTCTGGGGGGGCTAATGAAAAACTGTTTTTT. Translating it yields CASSFTASGGANEKLFF.

This clone was observed a few times. V and J are TRBV18 and TRBJ2-4; perhaps TRBD2 as D (7 bases). Between the trimmed V and J ends, which lost 3 bases and 4 bases, there was a span of 13 bases. The length of the CDR3 is 15 residues. Looked up from germline, CDR1 is KGHSH and CDR2 is LQKENI. CDR3 sequence (DNA): TGTGCCAGCTCACCGGGGGGGCGGTCGAAAAACATTCAGTACTTC. Its translation is CASSPGGRSKNIQYF.

Only a few counts were recorded for this clone. The V gene is TRBV9, the J gene TRBJ1-2; D call uncertain. The CDR3 runs to 14 residues. Trimming removed 0 bases from V and 7 bases from J, with 13 bases in between. Germline CDR1 SGDLS, CDR2 YYNGEE. The CDR3 loop reads CASSVEAGIGGYTF. As DNA, the CDR3 is TGTGCCAGCAGCGTAGAGGCGGGGATCGGTGGCTACACCTTC.

This clone showed up just a few times. The chain has TRBV4-2 and TRBJ2-2; 8 bases agree with TRBD2. Germline CDR1 is LGHNA and CDR2 is YNFKEQ. This CDR3 is built from 15 residues. V lost 4 bases to trimming and J lost 0 bases; unmatched junction nucleotides: 1. CDR3 nucleotide sequence: TGTGCCAGCAGCCTGGGACTAGCGAACACCGGGGAGCTGTTTTTT. The encoded protein is CASSLGLANTGELFF.

This clone occurred a few times. The chain joins TRBV29-1 to TRBJ2-3, with D unclear. This CDR3 is built from 13 residues. V lost 4 bases to trimming and J lost 2 bases, with 10 bases between them. CDR1 and CDR2 from the germline V gene are SQVTM and ANQGSEA. CDR3 region: CSVAPRYTDTQYF. CDR3 DNA: TGCAGCGTTGCCCCCCGGTACACAGATACGCAGTATTTT.

This clone has more than one count but fewer than ten. The CDR3 DNA reads TGTGCCAGCAGCCCAGGACAGTGGGGGAATGGCTACACCTTC. Amino acids: CASSPGQWGNGYTF. The chain links TRBV5-4 to TRBJ1-2, with D possibly matching TRBD1 (6 bases). CDR3 length equals 14 residues. The germline CDR1 and CDR2 sequences are SGHNT and YYREEE (reference sequence). V gave up 4 bases and J gave up 6 bases, with 16 bases separating them. Full variable domain (missing parts from reference TRBV5-4 and TRBJ1-2): ETGVTQSPTHLIKTRGQQVTLRCSSQSGHNTVSWYQQALGQGPQFIFQYYREEENGRGNFPPRFSGLQFPNYSSELNVNALELDDSALYLCASSPGQWGNGYTFGSGTRLTVV.

This sequence joins TRBV5-1 and TRBJ2-2, with TRBD2 as a possible D gene (5 bases). The V and J ends lost 4 bases and 3 bases respectively, with 13 bases between them. This CDR3 comprises 15 residues. CDR1 is SGHRS and CDR2 is YFSETQ in the germline V gene. In nucleotides, the CDR3 is TGCGCCAGCAGCAGTTACACGGGATACACCGGGGAGCTGTTTTTT. Protein sequence: CASSSYTGYTGELFF.

The chain employs TRBV19 and TRBJ1-5; 7 nucleotides agree with TRBD1. The CDR3 length is 16 residues. Per germline, CDR1 LNHDA and CDR2 SQIVND (reference sequence). Trimming took 4 bases from V and 3 from J; bases not matched to a gene: 9. CDR3 amino acids: CASSKPPTGHNQPQHF. For the CDR3, the DNA is TGTGCCAGTAGTAAGCCCCCGACAGGGCACAATCAGCCCCAGCATTTT.

This clone occurred a few times. Sequence at one end of the junction differs from germline and may be a read error. The chain couples TRBV6-1 to TRBJ2-1; 12 bases are shared with TRBD2. The CDR3 covers 16 residues. Germline V CDR1 and CDR2: MNHNS, SASEGT. DNA of the CDR3: TGTGCCATCAGTGAGTTTCTAGCGGGAGGGCCAGATGAGCAGTTCTTC. It is translated as CAISEFLAGGPDEQFF.

The genes are TRBV15 and TRBJ1-4; unclear D gene. From germline, CDR1 is LNHNV and CDR2 YYDKDF (reference sequence). V dropped 5 bases and J dropped 6 bases, with 16 bases sitting between them. The CDR3 covers 15 residues. CDR3: CATSYRTGSHEKLFF. The CDR3 bases are TGTGCCACCAGCTATCGGACGGGAAGTCATGAAAAACTGTTTTTT.

This clone was recorded a few times. V gene TRBV7-9 combines with J gene TRBJ2-3, with 7 bases aligning to TRBD2. V shed 0 bases, J shed 8 bases, and the junction held 11 bases outside the gene matches. The CDR3 spans 16 residues. Germline V gene lookup returns CDR1 SEHNR and CDR2 FQNEAQ (reference sequence). CDR3 sequence (DNA): TGTGCCAGCAGCTTAGCGGGAGGGCCGGGTTGGGGTACGCAGTATTTT. This translates into CASSLAGGPGWGTQYF.

This clone was detected only a few times. The V and J genes are TRBV5-1 and TRBJ2-7, with 7 bases that match TRBD2. The CDR3 is made up of 17 amino acids. Germline CDR1 SGHRS, CDR2 YFSETQ. V dropped 2 bases and J dropped 7; count of bases not matched to a gene: 18. CDR3 sequence reads: CASSLRPTARGSREQYF. CDR3 in DNA: TGCGCCAGCAGCTTACGTCCTACGGCTCGCGGGAGTAGAGAGCAGTACTTC.

The sample holds a few counts of this clone. The rearrangement links TRBV28 to TRBJ1-2, with D possibly being TRBD1 (5 bases). The CDR3 consists of 13 residues. Deletions cut 5 bases from V and 1 base from J, with 8 bases between. Germline CDR1 and CDR2: MDHEN and SYDVKM. CDR3 DNA sequence: TGTGCCAGCAGTGTCAGGGATAACTATGGCTACACCTTC. This encodes CASSVRDNYGYTF.

The chain has TRBV7-8 and TRBJ2-3; a weak D match, TRBD2 (7 bases). The CDR3 sequence is 14 residues long. Trimming shortened V by 8 bases and J by 6 bases, and 18 bases separated the two germline ends. From germline, CDR1 is SGHVS and CDR2 FQNEAQ. The CDR3 loop reads CASLKGGLSDTQYF. CDR3 nucleotide sequence: TGTGCCAGCCTAAAGGGGGGACTATCGGATACGCAGTATTTT.

The sample holds one count of this clone. The chain uses TRBV19 and TRBJ1-1, with TRBD1 as a possible D gene (6 bases). Trimming removed 3 bases at V and 3 bases at J, with 8 bases between. The length of the CDR3 is 13 residues. Germline CDR1 and CDR2: LNHDA and SQIVND (reference sequence). The CDR3, as DNA: TGTGCCAGTAGTATGGCAGGGGACACTGAAGCTTTCTTT. Encoded protein: CASSMAGDTEAFF.

This clone was detected only a few times. The chain joins TRBV18 to TRBJ2-3; 8 bases are a match to TRBD2. The CDR3 contains 18 residues. Germline trimming cut 6 bases from V and 2 bases from J; bases unmatched to any gene: 16. CDR1 is KGHSH, CDR2 LQKENI, per germline. CDR3 coding DNA: TGTGCCAGCTCTCCGCCTTTGGGCGGGGGGCCAAACACAGATACGCAGTATTTT. Protein product: CASSPPLGGGPNTDTQYF.